These T cell receptor beta chains were read from a single sample in a study of cytomegalovirus exposure and HLA in healthy donors. TCRdb keeps only in-frame clones here, not all; method: immunoSEQ multiplex PCR. The data show about 78,000 clones, 60% to 70% seen once. The sequencing input was PBMCs. The receptors were gathered from a man aged 25-45 years in good health and CMV-seropositive. Each CDR3 is given with its conserved first and last residue. Fields, in order: V gene, J gene, D gene, clone size, CDR3 protein, CDR3 DNA. D genes are given only for firm matches. Clone size appears in some rows only: once, few, many, or a class for an expanded clone.

V gene: TRBV5-1; J gene: TRBJ2-7; D gene: NA; clone size: few; CDR3 protein: CASSLEPERLEQYF; CDR3 DNA: TGCGCCAGCAGCTTGGAACCCGAGAGGTTGGAGCAGTACTTC
V gene: TRBV29-1; J gene: TRBJ2-1; D gene: NA; clone size: NA; CDR3 protein: CSVGRGYYNEQFF; CDR3 DNA: TGCAGCGTTGGCCGGGGTTACTACAATGAGCAGTTCTTC
V gene: TRBV6-5; J gene: TRBJ1-4; D gene: TRBD1; clone size: NA; CDR3 protein: CASSFTGANEKLFF; CDR3 DNA: TGTGCCAGCAGCTTTACAGGGGCTAATGAAAAACTGTTTTTT
V gene: TRBV21-1; J gene: TRBJ2-5; D gene: NA; clone size: NA; CDR3 protein: CASSGRLAGVETQYF; CDR3 DNA: TGTGCCAGCAGCGGCCGACTAGCGGGAGTGGAGACCCAGTACTTC
V gene: TRBV28; J gene: TRBJ1-5; D gene: NA; clone size: NA; CDR3 protein: CASSRTAISNQPQHF; CDR3 DNA: TGTGCCAGCAGTCGGACAGCGATTAGCAATCAGCCCCAGCATTTT
V gene: TRBV5-1; J gene: TRBJ2-3; D gene: TRBD2; clone size: NA; CDR3 protein: CASSLAGGQDTQYF; CDR3 DNA: TGCGCCAGCAGCTTAGCGGGGGGGCAAGATACGCAGTATTTT
V gene: TRBV11-2; J gene: TRBJ2-7; D gene: TRBD1; clone size: NA; CDR3 protein: CASSVDPSGQGAYEQYF; CDR3 DNA: TGTGCCAGCAGCGTAGACCCCTCCGGACAGGGGGCCTACGAGCAGTACTTC
V gene: TRBV30; J gene: TRBJ2-7; D gene: NA; clone size: few; CDR3 protein: CAWSRHRGYEQYF; CDR3 DNA: TGTGCCTGGAGTCGCCACCGGGGGTACGAGCAGTACTTC
V gene: TRBV9; J gene: TRBJ2-7; D gene: NA; clone size: once; CDR3 protein: CASSVGRATYEQYF; CDR3 DNA: TGTGCCAGCAGCGTCGGTCGAGCCACGTACGAGCAGTACTTC
V gene: TRBV5-1; J gene: TRBJ2-7; D gene: NA; clone size: NA; CDR3 protein: CASSKVDRTSYEQYF; CDR3 DNA: TGCGCCAGCAGCAAGGTCGACAGGACCTCCTACGAGCAGTACTTC
V gene: TRBV29-1; J gene: TRBJ2-1; D gene: NA; clone size: once; CDR3 protein: CSVGWENEQFF; CDR3 DNA: TGCAGCGTTGGTTGGGAGAATGAGCAGTTCTTC
V gene: TRBV4-1; J gene: TRBJ2-2; D gene: TRBD2; clone size: NA; CDR3 protein: CASSPLGTASGSNTGELFF; CDR3 DNA: TGCGCCAGCAGCCCCTTAGGAACGGCTAGCGGGTCGAACACCGGGGAGCTGTTTTTT
V gene: TRBV5-1; J gene: TRBJ1-6; D gene: NA; clone size: NA; CDR3 protein: CASSLAAGNGSPLHF; CDR3 DNA: TGCGCCAGCAGCTTGGCCGCAGGGAACGGTTCACCCCTCCACTTT
V gene: TRBV27; J gene: TRBJ1-1; D gene: NA; clone size: NA; CDR3 protein: CASSWGQGRTEAFF; CDR3 DNA: TGTGCCAGCAGTTGGGGGCAGGGTCGCACTGAAGCTTTCTTT
V gene: TRBV6-1; J gene: TRBJ1-2; D gene: NA; clone size: few; CDR3 protein: CASVGHSGLNYGYTF; CDR3 DNA: TGTGCCAGCGTGGGGCACTCGGGCCTCAACTATGGCTACACCTTC
V gene: TRBV16; J gene: TRBJ1-1; D gene: NA; clone size: NA; CDR3 protein: CASSQSLNTEAFF; CDR3 DNA: TGTGCCAGCAGCCAGTCTCTTAACACTGAAGCTTTCTTT
V gene: TRBV14; J gene: TRBJ2-2; D gene: NA; clone size: NA; CDR3 protein: CASSRGGSGELFF; CDR3 DNA: TGTGCCAGCAGCCGAGGGGGATCCGGGGAGCTGTTTTTT
V gene: TRBV13; J gene: TRBJ2-3; D gene: NA; clone size: NA; CDR3 protein: CASSPRGKGRSTDTQYF; CDR3 DNA: TGTGCCAGCAGCCCAAGGGGTAAGGGAAGGAGCACAGATACGCAGTATTTT
V gene: TRBV7-2; J gene: TRBJ2-5; D gene: NA; clone size: few; CDR3 protein: CASSSILPPGETQYF; CDR3 DNA: TGTGCCAGCAGCTCCATCCTCCCTCCCGGAGAGACCCAGTACTTC
V gene: TRBV14; J gene: TRBJ2-2; D gene: NA; clone size: NA; CDR3 protein: CASSQGQGNTGELFF; CDR3 DNA: TGTGCCAGCAGCCAAGGGCAGGGGAACACCGGGGAGCTGTTTTTT
V gene: TRBV6-6; J gene: TRBJ2-5; D gene: NA; clone size: NA; CDR3 protein: CASSPQGLGETQYF; CDR3 DNA: TGTGCCAGCAGTCCACAGGGTTTGGGGGAGACCCAGTACTTC
V gene: TRBV2; J gene: TRBJ2-7; D gene: TRBD2; clone size: NA; CDR3 protein: CASSEAQRGAYEQYF; CDR3 DNA: TGTGCCAGCAGTGAAGCGCAGCGGGGGGCCTACGAGCAGTACTTC
V gene: TRBV30; J gene: TRBJ1-2; D gene: TRBD1; clone size: few; CDR3 protein: CAWSVRTGFGYTF; CDR3 DNA: TGTGCCTGGAGTGTACGGACAGGTTTTGGCTACACCTTC
V gene: TRBV5-6; J gene: TRBJ1-2; D gene: NA; clone size: NA; CDR3 protein: CASSRWGGSSYGYTF; CDR3 DNA: TGTGCCAGCAGCCGGTGGGGGGGCTCAAGCTATGGCTACACCTTC
V gene: TRBV5-1; J gene: TRBJ2-1; D gene: TRBD1; clone size: once; CDR3 protein: CASSPNPGQEYNEQFF; CDR3 DNA: TGCGCCAGCAGCCCCAACCCGGGACAGGAGTACAATGAGCAGTTCTTC
V gene: TRBV6-1; J gene: TRBJ1-4; D gene: NA; clone size: few; CDR3 protein: CASSDRATNEKLFF; CDR3 DNA: TGTGCCAGCAGTGACCGAGCAACTAATGAAAAACTGTTTTTT
V gene: TRBV19; J gene: TRBJ1-2; D gene: NA; clone size: few; CDR3 protein: CASSPRVANYGYTF; CDR3 DNA: TGTGCCAGTAGTCCCCGGGTGGCTAACTATGGCTACACCTTC
V gene: TRBV4-3; J gene: TRBJ2-7; D gene: NA; clone size: NA; CDR3 protein: CASSPRALIGGEQYF; CDR3 DNA: TGCGCCAGCAGCCCTCGGGCCCTAATCGGGGGCGAGCAGTACTTC
V gene: TRBV4-1; J gene: TRBJ2-6; D gene: NA; clone size: few; CDR3 protein: CASSPGSGANVLTF; CDR3 DNA: TGCGCCAGCAGCCCAGGCTCTGGGGCCAACGTCCTGACTTTC
V gene: TRBV11-2; J gene: TRBJ2-7; D gene: TRBD1; clone size: NA; CDR3 protein: CASSLGATGVEQYF; CDR3 DNA: TGTGCCAGCAGCTTAGGGGCGACAGGGGTCGAGCAGTACTTC
V gene: TRBV5-4; J gene: TRBJ2-3; D gene: NA; clone size: NA; CDR3 protein: CASGFFGGSTDTQYF; CDR3 DNA: TGTGCCAGCGGATTTTTCGGGGGAAGCACAGATACGCAGTATTTT
V gene: TRBV7-2; J gene: TRBJ1-1; D gene: TRBD1; clone size: NA; CDR3 protein: CASSLHGQGVEGAFF; CDR3 DNA: TGTGCCAGCAGCTTACACGGACAGGGGGTAGAAGGAGCTTTCTTT
V gene: TRBV19; J gene: TRBJ1-5; D gene: NA; clone size: NA; CDR3 protein: CASSIWAAREPQHF; CDR3 DNA: TGTGCCAGTAGTATATGGGCAGCCAGGGAGCCCCAGCATTTT
V gene: TRBV5-1; J gene: TRBJ2-3; D gene: TRBD2; clone size: NA; CDR3 protein: CASSSQISSGGTTDTQYF; CDR3 DNA: TGCGCCAGCAGCTCCCAGATATCTAGCGGGGGCACCACAGATACGCAGTATTTT
V gene: TRBV5-1; J gene: TRBJ2-7; D gene: TRBD1; clone size: NA; CDR3 protein: CASSLGGTGVYEQYF; CDR3 DNA: TGCGCCAGCAGCCTCGGCGGGACAGGGGTTTACGAGCAGTACTTC
V gene: TRBV6-5; J gene: TRBJ2-3; D gene: NA; clone size: NA; CDR3 protein: CASSYAGTDTQYF; CDR3 DNA: TGTGCCAGCAGTTACGCGGGCACAGATACGCAGTATTTT
V gene: TRBV9; J gene: TRBJ1-3; D gene: TRBD1; clone size: NA; CDR3 protein: CASSGTGFSGNTIYF; CDR3 DNA: TGTGCCAGCAGCGGGACAGGCTTCTCTGGAAACACCATATATTTT
V gene: TRBV4-1; J gene: TRBJ1-2; D gene: NA; clone size: NA; CDR3 protein: CASRAGYLGYTF; CDR3 DNA: TGCGCCAGCAGAGCAGGGTACTTGGGCTACACCTTC
V gene: TRBV19; J gene: TRBJ1-1; D gene: NA; clone size: NA; CDR3 protein: CASSIYSMNTEAFF; CDR3 DNA: TGTGCCAGTAGTATCTACAGCATGAACACTGAAGCTTTCTTT
V gene: TRBV14; J gene: TRBJ2-5; D gene: NA; clone size: NA; CDR3 protein: CASSQDFSYQETQYF; CDR3 DNA: TGTGCCAGCAGCCAAGATTTCAGTTACCAAGAGACCCAGTACTTC
V gene: TRBV5-4; J gene: TRBJ1-5; D gene: NA; clone size: NA; CDR3 protein: CASSLLNQPQHF; CDR3 DNA: TGTGCCAGCAGCCTATTAAATCAGCCCCAGCATTTT
V gene: TRBV30; J gene: TRBJ1-4; D gene: NA; clone size: NA; CDR3 protein: CAWSTRTSHWGKLFF; CDR3 DNA: TGTGCCTGGAGTACGCGGACATCCCATTGGGGAAAACTGTTTTTT
V gene: TRBV11-3; J gene: TRBJ1-1; D gene: NA; clone size: NA; CDR3 protein: CASSVEVGRGAFF; CDR3 DNA: TGTGCCAGCAGCGTGGAGGTGGGACGGGGGGCTTTCTTT
V gene: TRBV6-5; J gene: TRBJ1-5; D gene: NA; clone size: NA; CDR3 protein: CASSYSGANQPQHF; CDR3 DNA: TGTGCCAGCAGTTACTCAGGGGCCAATCAGCCCCAGCATTTT
V gene: TRBV19; J gene: TRBJ1-4; D gene: NA; clone size: once; CDR3 protein: CASSRPAGPGIEKLFF; CDR3 DNA: TGTGCCAGTAGTAGACCCGCAGGGCCTGGAATTGAAAAACTGTTTTTT
V gene: TRBV6-1; J gene: TRBJ1-1; D gene: TRBD1; clone size: NA; CDR3 protein: CATRQGGSFTEAFF; CDR3 DNA: TGTGCCACGCGACAGGGGGGGTCGTTCACTGAAGCTTTCTTT
V gene: TRBV9; J gene: TRBJ2-2; D gene: TRBD1; clone size: few; CDR3 protein: CASSAGTGQNTGELFF; CDR3 DNA: TGTGCCAGCAGTGCCGGGACAGGGCAGAACACCGGGGAGCTGTTTTTT
V gene: TRBV7-2; J gene: TRBJ2-3; D gene: TRBD1; clone size: few; CDR3 protein: CASSLRQGGTDTQYF; CDR3 DNA: TGTGCCAGCAGCTTACGACAGGGGGGCACAGATACGCAGTATTTT
V gene: TRBV28; J gene: TRBJ1-6; D gene: NA; clone size: NA; CDR3 protein: CASRPGSYNSPLHF; CDR3 DNA: TGTGCCAGCAGACCCGGCTCCTATAATTCACCCCTCCACTTT
V gene: TRBV5-5; J gene: TRBJ2-5; D gene: TRBD2; clone size: NA; CDR3 protein: CASSLEEGMAGVETQYF; CDR3 DNA: TGTGCCAGCAGCTTGGAAGAGGGAATGGCGGGAGTAGAGACCCAGTACTTC
V gene: TRBV28; J gene: TRBJ2-4; D gene: TRBD1; clone size: NA; CDR3 protein: CASSLEGQLTTAKNIQYF; CDR3 DNA: TGTGCCAGCAGTTTAGAGGGACAGCTAACTACAGCCAAAAACATTCAGTACTTC
V gene: TRBV25-1; J gene: TRBJ1-6; D gene: TRBD1; clone size: few; CDR3 protein: CASSWDRGNSPLHF; CDR3 DNA: TGTGCCAGCAGTTGGGACAGGGGCAATTCACCCCTCCACTTT
V gene: TRBV6-1; J gene: TRBJ2-3; D gene: TRBD2; clone size: few; CDR3 protein: CASSSLAGTQDTQYF; CDR3 DNA: TGTGCCAGCAGCTCTCTAGCGGGGACGCAAGATACGCAGTATTTT
V gene: TRBV28; J gene: TRBJ2-7; D gene: NA; clone size: NA; CDR3 protein: CASSLFDGTYEQYF; CDR3 DNA: TGTGCCAGCAGTTTATTTGACGGGACCTACGAGCAGTACTTC
V gene: TRBV7-3; J gene: TRBJ1-2; D gene: NA; clone size: NA; CDR3 protein: CASSLQGGRGGYTF; CDR3 DNA: TGTGCCAGCAGTCTTCAGGGTGGAAGAGGTGGCTACACCTTC
V gene: TRBV4-3; J gene: TRBJ2-3; D gene: TRBD1; clone size: few; CDR3 protein: CASSQVTGGTDTQYF; CDR3 DNA: TGCGCCAGCAGCCAAGTGACAGGGGGCACAGATACGCAGTATTTT
V gene: TRBV7-8; J gene: TRBJ1-3; D gene: TRBD1; clone size: NA; CDR3 protein: CASSRGGGFTGNTIYF; CDR3 DNA: TGTGCCAGCAGCCGAGGGGGCGGTTTTACTGGAAACACCATATATTTT
V gene: TRBV9; J gene: TRBJ2-5; D gene: TRBD2; clone size: once; CDR3 protein: CASSWGGEYQETQYF; CDR3 DNA: TGTGCCAGCAGCTGGGGGGGGGAGTACCAAGAGACCCAGTACTTC
V gene: TRBV5-4; J gene: TRBJ2-3; D gene: NA; clone size: NA; CDR3 protein: CASSFGGGRADTQYF; CDR3 DNA: TGTGCCAGCAGCTTTGGAGGGGGCAGGGCAGATACGCAGTATTTT
V gene: TRBV6-5; J gene: TRBJ1-5; D gene: TRBD1; clone size: few; CDR3 protein: CASRGTENQPQHF; CDR3 DNA: TGTGCCAGCAGGGGGACAGAGAATCAGCCCCAGCATTTT